The clone carrying this T cell receptor (beta chain) was counted between two and nine times. Its antigen is not known. Here the gene names and germline are mouse. The read is 4 residues too short to cover the CDR3 end, so that end is filled in from the germline J gene. This specimen belongs to a study of CD8+ T cells in alopecia areata. Overall study context: Grafted skin came from C3H/HeJ donors with spontaneous alopecia (about 6-13 months old) and was placed on roughly 7-11-week-old female C3H/HeJ mice. Study results and limitations: Normal scalp had lower clonality than lesional scalp, with alopecia totalis/universalis lesions showing this most strongly.

Unmatched junction bases numbered 0, after V lost 0 bases and J lost 2 bases. CDR1 GKSSPN and CDR2 SITVG come from the germline V gene. The CDR3 spans 15 residues. A sort of pooled cutaneous lymph node cells used CD4, CD8alpha, NKG2D, NKG2ACE and other stains. RNA extraction was followed by reverse transcription into cDNA, which acted as the sequencing template. Method: immunoSEQ multiplex PCR; TCRdb's copy keeps in-frame clones and lacks some. The specimen has 15,000 to 20,000 clones, none found just once. The chain combines TRBV31 with TRBJ2-1; TRBD1 aligns across 11 bases. The sequence was collected from a C3H/HeJ mouse with alopecia areata. The strain's MHC type: H2-k. Specimen: CD8+ T cells sorted from a lymph node. The CDR3 protein is CAWSLGQGDYAEQFF. The part of the CDR3 DNA that was read is TGTGCCTGGAGTCTGGGACAGGGGGACTATGCT. The entire variable domain, with the rest obtained from reference TRBV31 and TRBJ2-1, is as follows: AQTIHQWPVAEIKAVGSPLSLGCTIKGKSSPNLYWYWQATGGTLQQLFYSITVGQVESVVQLNLSASRPKDDQFILSTEKLLLSHSGFYLCAWSLGQGDYAEQFFGPGTRLTVL.